These 14 T cell receptor beta chains were all obtained from the same sample, sequenced in a study of T cells in Graves' hyperthyroidism and ophthalmopathy. TCR beta CDR3 regions were amplified from RNA. The TCR CDR3 was amplified in a first-round RT-PCR using the HTBI primer set. TCRdb reanalysed the multiplex PCR reads using MiXCR and keeps one entry per CDR3 protein. The sample yields 160,000 or so distinct CDR3 sequences, about 9.4% seen once. The specimen was blood. These receptors were taken from a woman under 30 with Graves' hyperthyroidism that later progressed to Graves' ophthalmopathy.

This clonotype occurred many times. The chain has TRBV6-1 and TRBJ1-5; 9 nucleotides agree with TRBD1. Trimming at V came to 8 bases and at J to 0 bases, leaving 14 bases not matched to a gene. The CDR3 loop spans 18 amino acids. Germline CDR1 and CDR2: MNHNS and SASEGT. CDR3 loop: CASAKREGTGYSNQPQHF. The CDR3 region has the DNA TGTGCCAGCGCTAAAAGGGAGGGGACAGGGTATAGCAATCAGCCCCAGCATTTT.

At least ten counts were recorded for this clonotype. V is TRBV6-1 and J is TRBJ2-3; 8 bases are a match to TRBD2. Germline V gives CDR1 MNHNS, CDR2 SASEGT. The CDR3 runs 17 residues. Trimming took 5 bases from V and 2 from J; bases not matched to a gene: 12. The chain's CDR3 is CASSSDLLAAYTDTQYF. DNA for the CDR3: TGTGCCAGCAGTTCCGACCTACTAGCGGCATACACAGATACGCAGTATTTT.

The rearrangement joins TRBV6-2 or TRBV6-3 to TRBJ1-4; 7 nucleotides align to TRBD1. The J segment lost 11 bases and the V segment lost 6 bases, leaving 6 bases of the junction unmatched. The V gene's germline CDR1 is MNHEY and CDR2 SVGEGT. There are 12 residues in the CDR3. CDR3 coding DNA: TGTGCCAGCAGCACAGGGGTTGCTAAACTGTTTTTT. Translating gives CASSTGVAKLFF.

This clonotype was recorded at least ten times. The rearrangement uses TRBV12-3 or TRBV12-4 and TRBJ2-2; 14 nucleotides agree with TRBD2. V gave up 5 bases and J gave up 4 bases; unmatched junction bases: 0. This CDR3 has 15 amino acids. DNA of the CDR3: TGTGCCAGCAGTGGACTAGCGGGGGGCACCGGGGAGCTGTTTTTT. Translation: CASSGLAGGTGELFF.

Many counts were recorded for this clonotype. The CDR3 sequence is CASSLGSSGYTF. CDR3 nucleotide sequence: TGTGCCAGCAGTTTGGGGTCAAGTGGCTACACCTTC. The rearrangement links TRBV12-3 or TRBV12-4 to TRBJ1-2, with no clear D. The V gene lost 3 bases and the J gene lost 7 bases, with 9 bases spanning the gap. The CDR3 loop spans 12 amino acids.

This chain connects TRBV4-1 to TRBJ1-2; 7 bases line up with TRBD1. This CDR3 comprises 15 residues. The ends lost 0 bases at V and 8 bases at J; junction bases unmatched: 9. Germline loops: CDR1 MGHRA, CDR2 YSYEKL. Here the CDR3 reads CASSQDPKGAEGYTF. CDR3 bases: TGCGCCAGCAGCCAAGATCCGAAGGGGGCTGAGGGCTACACCTTC.

In this sample, this clonotype turned up many times. This chain uses TRBV7-3 with TRBJ1-1; D gene ambiguous. V lost 2 bases and J 1 base, leaving 5 bases between the germline ends. Germline V gene data show CDR1 as SGHTA and CDR2 as FQGTGA. The CDR3 spans 13 residues. CDR3 protein: CASSLAPNTEAFF. The CDR3 region has the DNA TGTGCCAGCAGCTTAGCCCCGAACACTGAAGCTTTCTTT.

The chain couples TRBV20-1 to TRBJ2-2; 7 nucleotides line up with TRBD2. Germline assignment: CDR1 DFQATT and CDR2 SNEGSKA (reference sequence). J lost 8 bases, V lost 5 bases, and 14 bases had no gene match. The CDR3 is 15 residues long. The CDR3 region has the DNA TGCAGTGCTCCCAATACCGATTGGGGGGGGGGGGAGCTGTTTTTT. It translates to CSAPNTDWGGGELFF.

This clonotype was picked up many times. V usage is TRBV12-3 or TRBV12-4 and J usage is TRBJ1-5; 10 nucleotides match TRBD1. The V gene end was trimmed by 7 bases and the J gene end by 1 base; junction bases not matched to a gene: 4. The CDR3 is 15 amino acids. The DNA for the CDR3 is TGTGCCAGCACCGGGGACAGGGGAAGCAATCAGCCCCAGCATTTT. Translated: CASTGDRGSNQPQHF.

The table lists this clonotype with many counts. The V gene is TRBV7-2, the J gene TRBJ1-5; D not resolved. This CDR3 is 14 amino acids long. Germline loops: CDR1 SGHTA, CDR2 FQGNSA. V was trimmed by 2 bases and J by 4 bases, leaving 9 bases between them. The CDR3 loop reads CASSLFEVNQPQHF. The CDR3 nucleotides read TGTGCCAGCAGCTTATTCGAGGTTAATCAGCCCCAGCATTTT.

This clonotype was recorded a few times. This may stem from a read error, because a much larger clone lies one nucleotide away. The chain joins TRBV12-3 or TRBV12-4 to TRBJ1-1; no firm D call. V was clipped by 7 bases and J by 1 base, with 13 bases between them. This CDR3 spans 14 amino acids. The CDR3: CASTLLAENTEAFF. For the CDR3, the DNA is TGTGCCAGCACCCTATTGGCAGAGAACACTGAAGCTTTCTTT.

The chain combines TRBV19 with TRBJ1-2; TRBD1 matches at 7 bases. The CDR3 extends over 13 amino acids. Germline trimming cut 4 bases from V and 8 bases from J; bases unmatched to any gene: 7. Germline loops: CDR1 LNHDA, CDR2 SQIVND (reference sequence). The CDR3 sequence is CASSNRGLQGYTF. CDR3 DNA: TGTGCCAGTAGTAACAGGGGACTTCAGGGCTACACCTTC.

The table lists this clonotype with many counts. This chain uses TRBV24-1 with TRBJ2-3, with 7 bases lining up with TRBD1. The CDR3 sequence is 13 residues long. J was trimmed by 2 bases and V by 10 bases; bases with no gene match: 5. Germline V gene lookup returns CDR1 KGHDR and CDR2 SFDVKD. Written as DNA, the CDR3 is TGTGCCACAGGGGGCCAACTCACAGATACGCAGTATTTT. Encoded protein: CATGGQLTDTQYF.

This clonotype was picked up many times. The chain is built from TRBV5-6 and TRBJ2-1, with D maybe TRBD2 (6 bases). The CDR3 extends over 13 amino acids. V was pared by 1 base and J by 10 bases, with 12 bases between. Germline CDR1 SGHDT, CDR2 YYEEEE. CDR3 loop: CASSLLGRGEQFF. The DNA of the CDR3 is TGTGCCAGCAGCTTGTTGGGACGGGGGGAGCAGTTCTTC.